One T cell receptor beta chain is described in this entry. Its antigen remains unidentified. The data stem from a study of T cell responses to AZD1222 COVID-19 vaccine. Study-wide results and limits: Sampling that yielded the repertoires occurred only after the peak T cell response. Donors were largely white British and mainly female; clonal diversity was possibly underestimated.

There are 14 residues in the CDR3. Germline V lookup: CDR1 SNHLY, CDR2 FYNNEI. V lost 7 bases to trimming and J lost 2 bases, with 12 bases between them. Generated by immunoSEQ multiplex PCR, the TCRdb table keeps only in-frame clones and is missing some. The sample records some 130,000 clones, approximately 85% being singletons. The source was peripheral blood, collected on day 0 of AZD1222 vaccination. This clonotype was sampled from an adult in good health. The genes are TRBV2 and TRBJ1-3; D possibly corresponds to TRBD1 (6 bases). The CDR3 is CASIEGGTGNTIYF. CDR3 nucleotides: TGTGCCAGCATCGAAGGGGGAACTGGAAACACCATATATTTT.